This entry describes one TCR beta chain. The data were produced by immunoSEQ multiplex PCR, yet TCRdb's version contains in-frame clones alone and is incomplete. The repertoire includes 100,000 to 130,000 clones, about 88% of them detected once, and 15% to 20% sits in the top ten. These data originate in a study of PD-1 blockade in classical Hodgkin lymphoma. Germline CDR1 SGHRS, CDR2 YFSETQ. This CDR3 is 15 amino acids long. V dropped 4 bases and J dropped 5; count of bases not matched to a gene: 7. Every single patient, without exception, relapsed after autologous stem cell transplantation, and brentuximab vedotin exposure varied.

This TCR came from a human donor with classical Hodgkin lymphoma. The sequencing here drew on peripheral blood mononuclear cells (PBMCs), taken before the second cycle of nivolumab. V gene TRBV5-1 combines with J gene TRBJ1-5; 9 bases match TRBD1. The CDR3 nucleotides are TGCGCCAGCAGCCCGGGGACAGGGAGGGATCAGCCCCAGCATTTT. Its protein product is CASSPGTGRDQPQHF.